A selection of T cell receptor beta chains follows, all from one sample in a study of spatial heterogeneity in lung cancer. TCRdb re-called the 5' RACE reads through MiXCR, storing one row per CDR3 protein. This table holds tens of thousands of distinct CDR3 sequences, approximately 19% found once. Here the sequenced sample was PBMCs, taken at follow-up. The receptor set was obtained from a male donor with early-stage non-small cell lung cancer. The conserved cysteine and the conserved F or W are not part of the CDR3 here. D genes are given only for firm matches.

-,TRBJ2-1,TRBV20-1,SARDLGSANHLSNEQF
-,TRBJ1-2,TRBV15,ATSKTGGYT
TRBD2,TRBJ2-5,TRBV19,ASSHVSGGSETQY
TRBD1,TRBJ2-3,TRBV20-1,SARGGTGGSDTQY
TRBD1,TRBJ2-2,TRBV7-9,ASSGQGSTGELF
-,TRBJ1-2,TRBV5-1,ASSLAGQGEGYT
-,TRBJ2-5,TRBV7-2,ASSSPTPTVGQY
-,TRBJ1-5,TRBV4-1,ASSNSRQSNQPQH
TRBD2,TRBJ2-7,TRBV24-1,ATSDSGTSGSRDQY
TRBD1,TRBJ1-6,TRBV6-6,ASRTGQGNSPLH
-,TRBJ2-3,TRBV19,ATGTDTQY
TRBD1,TRBJ1-4,TRBV9,ASSSALGQSNEKLF
-,TRBJ1-6,TRBV7-9,ASSSDGYNSPLH
-,TRBJ1-6,TRBV19,ASKGEGLLDNSPLH
-,TRBJ1-5,TRBV12-5,ASEAGISGNQPQH
TRBD2,TRBJ2-1,TRBV7-8,ASSLALQRGGNEQF
-,TRBJ2-5,TRBV20-1,SASVYGQETQY
TRBD2,TRBJ2-6,TRBV7-2,ASSKLAVSSGANVLT
TRBD1,TRBJ1-2,TRBV6-5,ASRTNRGDYGYT
-,TRBJ2-3,TRBV6-6,ASRPDGGRRDTQY
TRBD2,TRBJ2-7,TRBV4-2,ASGDLAGSYEQY
-,TRBJ2-3,TRBV7-8,ASSLVGGGISTDTQY
-,TRBJ1-1,TRBV4-1,ASSLQDGMNTEAF
-,TRBJ2-5,TRBV12-3/TRBV12-4,ASSKAETQY
-,TRBJ2-3,TRBV19,ASMNGLGGDTQY
-,TRBJ1-1,TRBV5-6,ASSLFQQFNTEAF
-,TRBJ1-2,TRBV20-1,SAGYGYT
-,TRBJ1-2,TRBV30,AWRAPPTAIAYT
-,TRBJ1-1,TRBV5-1,ASSLSGDFTEAF
-,TRBJ1-5,TRBV20-1,SAVTGSNQPQH
-,TRBJ2-3,TRBV4-2,ASSQDGGGSTDTQY
-,TRBJ1-2,TRBV7-2,ASSPNTNYGYT
TRBD1,TRBJ2-5,TRBV30,AWRYRGETQY
-,TRBJ1-5,TRBV4-1,ASSQARTNQPQH
-,TRBJ1-1,TRBV10-2,ASGGDDTHEAF
-,TRBJ1-5,TRBV28,ASRIQVHQPQH
-,TRBJ2-1,TRBV12-3/TRBV12-4,ASSYTNNEQF
-,TRBJ1-1,TRBV20-1,SATEGGATEAF
TRBD1,TRBJ2-7,TRBV6-6,ASSYSTGTGGEQY
-,TRBJ2-2,TRBV10-1,ASSESAGKFQNTGELF
-,TRBJ2-6,TRBV6-2/TRBV6-3,ASSLLRGPGANVLT
-,TRBJ2-5,TRBV6-2/TRBV6-3,ASSYGSRKETQY
TRBD1,TRBJ1-1,TRBV4-1,ASSQVGDRGRLVAEAF
-,TRBJ2-2,TRBV4-1,ASSQVGGVGELF
TRBD2,TRBJ2-3,TRBV27,ASSFAGVEADTQY
-,TRBJ2-2,TRBV3-1,ASSHLENTGELF
-,TRBJ2-1,TRBV19,ASSASGTRKANEQF
-,TRBJ1-6,TRBV25-1,ASRTDYNSPLH
TRBD1,TRBJ1-6,TRBV3-1,ASSQGAGGPNSPLH
-,TRBJ1-4,TRBV7-2,ASSLSPRATNEKLF
-,TRBJ2-2,TRBV18,ASSPPTRTGELF
-,TRBJ2-1,TRBV29-1,SVDGSSYNEQF
TRBD2,TRBJ2-3,TRBV5-1,ASNGGAADTQY
TRBD1,TRBJ2-7,TRBV20-1,SAPDRTTYEQY
-,TRBJ1-4,TRBV9,ASSLRGQNEKLF
-,TRBJ1-1,TRBV14,ASSLQLGGVEAF
-,TRBJ2-1,TRBV19,ASSIALSPNEQF
TRBD1,TRBJ1-1,TRBV5-4,ASSPAGTGNTEAF
TRBD1,TRBJ1-2,TRBV19,ASQKRAGTGDYGYT